These 2 T cell receptor beta chains originate from one sample sequenced in a study of cytomegalovirus exposure and HLA in healthy donors. Use of 60 Vbeta and 13 Jbeta primers characterized the PCR. Profiling relied on immunoSEQ multiplex PCR, and the TCRdb table lists in-frame clones only, not all of them. Seen here are around 150,000 clones, approximately 80% observed once, and the top ten hold 1.5% to 2%. The sample comprised PBMCs. The origin of the receptors is a man aged 35-49 years in good health and CMV-seronegative.

This clone was recorded only once. A junction end diverges from the germline sequence, so it may reflect a read error. The chain links TRBV11-2 to TRBJ1-1, with no clear D. Germline loops: CDR1 SGHAT, CDR2 FQNNGV. The CDR3 has 13 residues. The CDR3 coding sequence is TGTGCCAGCGGCTTAGAATCCGGTACTGAAGCTTTCTTT. Translation: CASGLESGTEAFF.

The chain is built from TRBV28 and TRBJ1-4; no reliable D call. V lost 1 base, J lost 11 bases, and 23 bases lay in between. The germline gives CDR1 MDHEN, CDR2 SYDVKM. CDR3 length: 17 amino acids. In DNA, the CDR3 is TGTGCCAGCAGTTTATCAATATTGGGAGGAGGCCATAAGAAACTGTTTTTT. Amino acids: CASSLSILGGGHKKLFF.